These T cell receptor beta chains were read from a single sample in a study of cytomegalovirus exposure and HLA in healthy donors. Libraries were prepared by immunoSEQ multiplex PCR; TCRdb keeps only in-frame clonotypes and omits some of them. Of 120,000 or so clones listed, around nine tenths were seen once; the top ten hold around 2%. Sample: PBMCs. These receptor sequences come from a young woman in good health and CMV-seronegative. The CDR3 runs from the conserved cysteine through the conserved F or W.

CDR3 length	V gene	J gene	CDR3 protein
13	TRBV5-6	TRBJ2-1	CASSLLRGGTKFF
13	TRBV7-9	TRBJ1-2	CASSSTENYGYTF
13	TRBV4-1	TRBJ2-1	CASSPTGSHEQFF
15	TRBV28	TRBJ1-1	CASSGTGGQGTEAFF
18	TRBV27	TRBJ1-4	CASSPRDHRTGLDEKLFF
14	TRBV7-9	TRBJ1-1	CASSPPTGNTEAFF
17	TRBV18	TRBJ1-1	CASSLPKTALLRTEAFF
15	TRBV4-3	TRBJ1-2	CASSQVSQGAGGYTF
15	TRBV6-5	TRBJ1-1	CASSYSHGRGTEAFF
14	TRBV30	TRBJ1-3	CAWSAGGVANTIYF
15	TRBV19	TRBJ2-3	CASSASDWSTDTQYF
14	TRBV30	TRBJ1-4	CAWLKQGADEKLFF
14	TRBV5-6	TRBJ1-2	CASSLDRGLYGYTF
18	TRBV7-2	TRBJ2-6	CASSLTGTGGGGANVLTF
16	TRBV15	TRBJ1-4	CATSRASGTGGEKLFF
17	TRBV4-2	TRBJ1-3	CASSRYPGQGPGNTIYF
14	TRBV28	TRBJ1-2	CASLEGGQGSGYTF
10	TRBV28	TRBJ2-7	CASADYEQYF
12	TRBV7-9	TRBJ1-1	CASSTSEAEAFF
12	TRBV5-6	TRBJ1-4	CASTGSDEKLFF
13	TRBV28	TRBJ1-2	CASFDRRSYGYTF
13	TRBV6-6	TRBJ1-2	CASRGTSNYGYTF